This entry is about one T cell receptor beta chain. The clone's antigen remains unknown. No clone much larger than this one lies a single base away; base qualities are absent. CD8 naive samples consisted of CD45RO-negative cells that were positively selected for CCR7, yielding a CD45RA+CCR7+ population without TemRA cells. The donors were healthy, HIV-negative adults who had no recently reported acute infections or vaccinations. Only Caucasian adults living in Nashville, Tennessee, USA were represented among the donors. After blood collection by leukapheresis, PBMCs were isolated using Ficoll-Histopaque density gradient centrifugation and then cryopreserved in the vapor phase of liquid nitrogen. Purity and quantity of every magnetically sorted T cell population were checked by analytical flow cytometry. Genomic DNA was isolated from each sorted fraction and quantified by UV absorbance on a Nanodrop 2000c.

The sample belongs to a study of shared clonotypes between healthy human individuals (dated by TCRdb to about 2020). Background for the entire study: The cohort comprised a couple of women and three men aged 18 to 49 years. Between about 0.85 and 8.9 billion PBMCs per donor were obtained by leukapheresis. To estimate repertoire size and how much clonotypes are shared between individuals, the study performed deep sequencing of blood TCR repertoires from roughly five healthy adults. Per donor, three plates each were used for CD4 naive and CD4 memory, two for CD8 naive, and one for CD8 memory. To increase sequencing depth and limit assay-specific biases, TCR repertoire library preparation and sequencing were carried out by different laboratories using diverse techniques. The full study reports these points: Larger estimated clonotype richness was generally found for naive subsets than for memory subsets. Only blood was sampled, and tissue TCR repertoires likely differ from those in blood. Rarefaction of sorted-subset datasets indicated incomplete sequencing despite the large sequencing depth. When a handful of donors were compared, the shared fraction of clonotypes was 5% to 6.5% for naive CD4, 3% to 4% for naive CD8, 2% to 2.5% for memory CD4, and less than 0.5% for memory CD8. The small number of donors limited the genetic and exposure-history diversity represented. Pairwise subsampling led to the expectation that sequencing depth would affect the degree of clonotype sharing among donors. Compared with non-shared clonotypes, clonotypes shared by all four sorted-subset donors had higher generation probabilities.

The CDR1 and CDR2 encoded by the germline V gene are SGHNT and YENEEA. Spanning cysteine to phenylalanine, the CDR3 consists of 13 amino acids. The sequence is cut down to CDR3 DNA, 39 bases in frame from base 1. The V end gives up 4 bases and the J end 3 bases, leaving 3 bases in the junction not matched to a gene. Using the deep immunoSEQ assay, TCR CDR3 regions were amplified from genomic DNA by multiplex PCR. Extracted genomic DNA from each cell subset was spread evenly across all wells of several immunoSEQ 96-well plates, with each plate serving as a replicate. For sorted subsets, about 210 ng of genomic DNA, equivalent to 25,000 to 35,000 T cell genomes, went into each replicate PCR. Purified libraries were measured with a Qubit 3.0 fluorometer, size-checked on a Bioanalyzer 2100, and measured again with the KAPA Library Quantification kit. Every immunoSEQ 96-well plate was sequenced on a separate single-read 150-cycle Illumina NextSeq 550 flow cell. The source study handled its data this way. The immunoSEQ output contained only junctional sequences without quality scores, so filtering could not match that applied to full-length reads. Sequences were annotated with PyIR, a Python wrapper for IgBLAST v1.9, using IMGT germline references to assign V/J genes and CDR3. Reads were removed for weak V/J assignments (E-value above 1e-6), missing CDR3, stop codons, out-of-frame junctions, or ambiguous translated residues. A V3J clonotype was defined by an identical inferred V gene, J gene, and CDR3 amino acid sequence. Percentage overlap between repertoires was computed as shared unique clonotypes divided by the size of the smaller repertoire. Repertoire richness was assessed with RTK rarefaction, the Chao1 estimator, and Recon v2.1 estimates of unobserved clonotypes. Generation probabilities for all TCRbeta clonotypes obtained by the gDNA method from four donors were computed using OLGA. In TCRdb, the immuneACCESS table is reduced to in-frame sequences with V and J assigned. These tables do not hold every clone; where another copy was compared, an unresolved V gene accounts for under half, and the others remain unexplained. The V and J calls and clone size are taken from that table; D and trimming were inferred from the DNA. The sample table contains 500,000 to 700,000 clones; only one count was recorded for 85% to 95% of them. About 0.11% of the sample rests with the top ten.

This TCR was sampled from a woman between 25 and 40 years old in good health. This chain joins TRBV11-3 to TRBJ2-7; a stretch of 7 junction bases matches TRBD1. Sample: naive CD8+ T cells sorted from blood. The sample's cell subset or site, from its label and the paper: CD45RA+CCR7+. The CDR3 amino acid sequence is: CASSSGQNYEQYF. The nucleotides are TGTGCCAGCAGCTCGGGACAGAACTACGAGCAGTACTTC.